These T cell receptor beta chains were read from a single sample in a study of shared clonotypes between healthy human individuals. Using immunoSEQ multiplex PCR, the repertoire was profiled, and TCRdb retains in-frame clones only, with some absent. The data show 1.5 million to 1.9 million clones, around 98% seen once. The sequenced sample consisted of naive CD4+ T cells sorted from blood. The receptor set was obtained from a man aged 30-40 years in good health. Each CDR3 is given with its conserved first and last residue. A D gene is named only where the DNA matches it firmly. Some rows mark clone size as missing; the rest say once, few, many or name a class of expanded clone.

abundance	v_gene	d_gene	j_gene	CDR3aa	CDR3nt
.	TRBV5-1	TRBD1	TRBJ2-5	CASSRDRQETQYF	TGCGCCAGCAGCCGGGACAGACAAGAGACCCAGTACTTC
.	TRBV12-5	.	TRBJ1-5	CASAKSGGEELQPQHF	TGTGCTAGTGCCAAAAGCGGGGGGGAGGAATTACAGCCCCAGCATTTT
.	TRBV27	TRBD2	TRBJ2-2	CASSRRTSGRTGELFF	TGTGCCAGCAGTCGACGGACTAGCGGGAGGACCGGGGAGCTGTTTTTT
.	TRBV4-3	.	TRBJ2-5	CASSQDIGGETQYF	TGCGCCAGCAGCCAAGATATCGGAGGAGAGACCCAGTACTTC
.	TRBV4-1	.	TRBJ2-5	CASSQDLTLVETQYF	TGCGCCAGCAGCCAGGACCTCACTTTAGTAGAGACCCAGTACTTC
.	TRBV29-1	.	TRBJ1-1	CSIVNRANTEAFF	TGCAGCATTGTCAACAGGGCGAACACTGAAGCTTTCTTT
.	TRBV4-1	.	TRBJ2-1	CASRSAASSYNEQFF	TGCGCCAGCCGATCAGCGGCGAGCTCCTACAATGAGCAGTTCTTC
.	TRBV6-1	.	TRBJ2-7	CASRTLSSYEQYF	TGTGCCAGCAGGACACTGAGCTCCTACGAGCAGTACTTC
.	TRBV10-3	TRBD2	TRBJ2-1	CAISESGGLRSSYNEQFF	TGTGCCATCAGTGAGTCGGGGGGGTTGCGAAGCTCCTACAATGAGCAGTTCTTC
.	TRBV15	.	TRBJ1-3	CATSRDNRVFPNGSGNTIYF	TGTGCCACCAGCAGAGATAACAGGGTCTTTCCAAATGGGTCTGGAAACACCATATATTTT
once	TRBV9	.	TRBJ1-4	CASSAPTGWGSATNEKLFF	TGTGCCAGCAGCGCCCCTACAGGGTGGGGGAGTGCAACTAATGAAAAACTGTTTTTT
.	TRBV28	.	TRBJ2-7	CATRGSRSYEQYF	TGTGCCACCCGGGGGTCCCGCTCCTACGAGCAGTACTTC
.	TRBV7-2	.	TRBJ2-5	CASSLGPGIGETQYF	TGTGCCAGCAGCTTAGGACCGGGGATTGGCGAGACCCAGTACTTC
.	TRBV5-4	.	TRBJ1-2	CASSPARGGGYTF	TGTGCCAGCAGCCCAGCCAGGGGCGGTGGCTACACCTTC
.	TRBV5-1	TRBD1	TRBJ2-3	CASSRGQDTDTQYF	TGCGCCAGCAGCCGAGGACAGGACACAGATACGCAGTATTTT
.	TRBV2	.	TRBJ1-2	CTVGRLDYGYTF	TGTACTGTAGGGAGGCTCGACTATGGCTACACCTTC
.	TRBV2	.	TRBJ1-2	CASSEAPVGYTF	TGTGCCAGCAGTGAAGCGCCGGTTGGCTACACCTTC
.	TRBV7-7	TRBD2	TRBJ2-5	CASASLADSGAQYF	TGTGCCAGCGCGTCGCTAGCGGACTCGGGGGCCCAGTACTTC
.	TRBV28	TRBD1	TRBJ2-3	CASNQQGKSVTQYF	TGTGCCAGCAATCAACAGGGGAAGTCAGTTACGCAGTATTTT
.	TRBV2	TRBD2	TRBJ2-5	CASSEERPAGSRETQYF	TGTGCCAGCAGTGAAGAGAGGCCAGCGGGATCTCGAGAGACCCAGTACTTC
.	TRBV6-1	.	TRBJ2-1	CASSEGPPGVGYEQFF	TGTGCCAGCAGTGAAGGCCCCCCAGGGGTGGGCTACGAGCAGTTCTTC